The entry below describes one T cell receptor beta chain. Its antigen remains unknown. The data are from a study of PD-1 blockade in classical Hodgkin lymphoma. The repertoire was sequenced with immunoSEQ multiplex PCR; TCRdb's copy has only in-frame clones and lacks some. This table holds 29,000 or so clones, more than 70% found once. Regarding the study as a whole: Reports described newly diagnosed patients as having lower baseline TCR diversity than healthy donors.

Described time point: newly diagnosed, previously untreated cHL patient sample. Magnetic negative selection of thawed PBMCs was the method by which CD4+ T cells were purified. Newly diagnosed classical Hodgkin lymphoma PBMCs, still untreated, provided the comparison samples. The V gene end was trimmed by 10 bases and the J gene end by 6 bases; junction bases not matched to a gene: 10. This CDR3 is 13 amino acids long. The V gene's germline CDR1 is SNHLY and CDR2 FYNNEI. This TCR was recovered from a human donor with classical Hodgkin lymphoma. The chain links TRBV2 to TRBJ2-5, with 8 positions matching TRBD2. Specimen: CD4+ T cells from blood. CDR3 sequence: CATLGGGGKTQYF. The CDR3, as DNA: TGTGCCACCCTAGGAGGCGGGGGGAAGACCCAGTACTTC.